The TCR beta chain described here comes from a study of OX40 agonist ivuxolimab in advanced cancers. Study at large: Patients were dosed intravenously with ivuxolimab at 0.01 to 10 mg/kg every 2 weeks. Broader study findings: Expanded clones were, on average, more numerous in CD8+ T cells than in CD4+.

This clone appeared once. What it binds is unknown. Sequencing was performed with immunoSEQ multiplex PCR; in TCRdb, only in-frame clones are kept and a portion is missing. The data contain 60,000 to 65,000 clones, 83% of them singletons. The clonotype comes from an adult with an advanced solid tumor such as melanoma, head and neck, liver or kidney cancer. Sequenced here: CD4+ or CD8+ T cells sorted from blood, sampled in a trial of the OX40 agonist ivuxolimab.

CDR3 in amino acids: CASSRQGLIAKNIQYF. In DNA form, the CDR3 reads TGTGCCAGCTCGCGACAGGGGCTAATAGCCAAAAACATTCAGTACTTC. The chain recombines TRBV18 with TRBJ2-4; 8 nucleotides match TRBD1. CDR1 KGHSH and CDR2 LQKENI come from the germline V gene. V shed 6 bases and J 0 bases; nucleotides not matched to a gene: 7. This CDR3 is built from 16 residues.